This T cell receptor (beta chain) was captured in a study of shared clonotypes between healthy human individuals. The study, taken as a whole, reports: Memory subsets generally showed smaller estimated richness than naive subsets did.

Naive CD8 cells comprised CD45RO-negative, CCR7-positively selected cells, excluding terminally differentiated effector memory CD45RA+ cells. Comment on this clone: Its matching antigen is unknown.

Only in-frame clones appear in the TCRdb table, and some are missing; sequencing was by immunoSEQ multiplex PCR. Seen here are under 2,000,000 clones, just under 95% observed once, and the top ten hold 0.95% to 1.5%. The TCR was taken from a man aged 18-30 years in good health. The material sequenced was naive CD8+ T cells sorted from blood.

DNA of the CDR3: TGCGCCACCGCCGGGACAGATACCTACGAGCAGTACTTC. This gives the protein CATAGTDTYEQYF. This rearrangement joins TRBV10-1 to TRBJ2-5; 7 bases line up with TRBD1. The better agreement between TRBJ2-7 and the DNA end casts doubt on the J call. The CDR3 has 13 amino acids. Germline lookup yields CDR1 WNHNN and CDR2 SYGVQD (reference sequence).